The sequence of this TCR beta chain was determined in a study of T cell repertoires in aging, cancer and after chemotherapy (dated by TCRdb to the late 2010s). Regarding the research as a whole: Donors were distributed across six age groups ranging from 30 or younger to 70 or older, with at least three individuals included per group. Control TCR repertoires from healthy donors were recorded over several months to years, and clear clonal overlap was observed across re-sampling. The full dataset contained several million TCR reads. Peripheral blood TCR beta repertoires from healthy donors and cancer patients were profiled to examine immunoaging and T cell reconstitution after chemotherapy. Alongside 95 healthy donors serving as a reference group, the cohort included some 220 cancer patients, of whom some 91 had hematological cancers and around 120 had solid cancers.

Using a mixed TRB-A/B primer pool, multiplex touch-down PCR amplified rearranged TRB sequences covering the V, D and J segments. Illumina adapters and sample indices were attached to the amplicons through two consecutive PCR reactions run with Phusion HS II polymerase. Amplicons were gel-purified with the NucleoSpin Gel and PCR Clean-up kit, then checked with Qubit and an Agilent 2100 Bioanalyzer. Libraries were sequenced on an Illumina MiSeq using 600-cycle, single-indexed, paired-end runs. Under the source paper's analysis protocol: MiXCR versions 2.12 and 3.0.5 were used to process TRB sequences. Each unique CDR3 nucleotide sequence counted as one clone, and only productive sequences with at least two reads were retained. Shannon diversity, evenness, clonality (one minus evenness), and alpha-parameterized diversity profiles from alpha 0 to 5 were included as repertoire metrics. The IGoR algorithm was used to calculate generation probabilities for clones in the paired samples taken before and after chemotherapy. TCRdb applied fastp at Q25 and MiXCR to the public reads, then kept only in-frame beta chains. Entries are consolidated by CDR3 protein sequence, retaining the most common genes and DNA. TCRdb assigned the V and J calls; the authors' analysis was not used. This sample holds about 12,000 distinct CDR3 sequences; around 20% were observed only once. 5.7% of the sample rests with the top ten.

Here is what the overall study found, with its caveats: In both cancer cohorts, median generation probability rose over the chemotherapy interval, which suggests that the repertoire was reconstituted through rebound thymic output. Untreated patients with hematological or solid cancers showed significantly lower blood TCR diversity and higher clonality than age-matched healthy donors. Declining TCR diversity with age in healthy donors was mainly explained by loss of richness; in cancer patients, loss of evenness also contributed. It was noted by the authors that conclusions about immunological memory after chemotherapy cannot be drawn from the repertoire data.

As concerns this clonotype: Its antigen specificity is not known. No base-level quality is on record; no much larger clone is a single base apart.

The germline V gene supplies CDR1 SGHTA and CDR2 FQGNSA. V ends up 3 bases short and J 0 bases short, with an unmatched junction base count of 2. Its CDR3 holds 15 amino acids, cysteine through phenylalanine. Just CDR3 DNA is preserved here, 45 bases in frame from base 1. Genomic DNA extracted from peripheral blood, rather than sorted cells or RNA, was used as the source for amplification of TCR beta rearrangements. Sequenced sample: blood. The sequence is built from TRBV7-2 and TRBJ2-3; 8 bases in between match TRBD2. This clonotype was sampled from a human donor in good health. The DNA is TGTGCCAGCAGCTTCGGGACTAGTAGCACAGATACGCAGTATTTT. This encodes CASSFGTSSTDTQYF. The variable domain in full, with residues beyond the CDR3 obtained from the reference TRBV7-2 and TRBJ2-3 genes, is GAGVSQSPSNKVTEKGKDVELRCDPISGHTALYWYRQSLGQGLEFLIYFQGNSAPDKSGLPSDRFSAERTGGSVSTLTIQRTQQEDSAVYLCASSFGTSSTDTQYFGPGTRLTVL.